Following are 32 T cell receptor beta chains from one sample sequenced in a study of tumor-infiltrating lymphocytes in primary liver carcinoma listed by TCRdb under 2017. Total RNA and DNA were co-extracted without cell sorting from roughly 20-30 mg of bulk tissue using the AllPrep DNA/RNA mini kit. The sequencer was an Illumina HiSeq 2500. TCRbeta-specific cDNA was reverse-transcribed from approximately 460 ng total RNA using a constant-region primer and ProtoScript II reverse transcriptase. Three nested multiplex PCR rounds, following a slightly modified ARM-PCR procedure, were used to build the TCRbeta libraries. Each of the first two PCR rounds ran for about 10 cycles and used multiplex TRBV1-TRBV30 forward primers together with a Cbeta reverse primer. TCRdb handled the public reads itself, with Q25 trimming in fastp and clone calling in MiXCR, and kept productive beta chains. Records with the same CDR3 protein are collapsed into one entry carrying the most frequent genes and DNA. For this sample the table gives fewer than 85,000 distinct CDR3 sequences, of which roughly 69% were detected only once. The ten largest clones add up to about 28% of the sample.

The sequenced sample consisted of tumor-adjacent normal liver tissue. These TCRs come from a man aged 35 to 55 with primary liver carcinoma and hepatitis B virus infection.

This clonotype was seen only a few times. CDR3: CATGWDTKNTGELFF. CDR3 coding DNA: TGTGCCACAGGGTGGGACACTAAGAACACCGGGGAGCTGTTTTTT. The chain recombines TRBV6-1 with TRBJ2-2, with D perhaps TRBD1 (6 bases). V lost 10 bases and J lost 1, with 16 bases in between. Germline values: CDR1 MNHNS, CDR2 SASEGT. This CDR3 comprises 15 residues.

On this clonotype: Mismatch with germline at one junction end may stem from a read error. This chain links TRBV12-3 or TRBV12-4 with TRBJ2-4; D is uncertain. The CDR3 runs to 12 residues. CDR3 nucleotide sequence: TGTGCCAGCAGTTTGTTCCAAAACATCCAGTACTTT. This encodes CASSLFQNIQYF.

Many counts were recorded for this clonotype. The CDR3 DNA sequence: TGTGCCTGGAGGGGCACAGATACGCAGTATTTT. Translating gives CAWRGTDTQYF. The rearrangement joins TRBV30 to TRBJ2-3; D call uncertain. The CDR3 length is 11 residues. The ends were cut back, 3 bases at V and 1 base at J, with 2 bases in the middle. CDR1 and CDR2 (germline): GTSNPN, SVGIG (reference sequence).

Remarks on this clonotype: The junction does not match germline at one end; this may be a read error. The chain recombines TRBV29-1 with TRBJ2-7, with D possibly matching TRBD1 (5 bases). The germline CDR1 and CDR2 sequences are SQVTM and ANQGSEA. This CDR3 is 12 amino acids long. CDR3 in amino acids: CGVQDDTMEQYF. CDR3 sequence (DNA): TGCGGCGTACAGGACGACACGATGGAGCAGTACTTC.

The J gene is TRBJ2-7, the V gene TRBV7-3; 9 nucleotides agree with TRBD1. The CDR3 has 16 amino acids. J gave up 1 base and V 6 bases, and 10 bases lay outside the gene matches. CDR1 SGHTA and CDR2 FQGTGA come from the germline V gene. CDR3 nucleotide sequence: TGTGCCAGCAGGCCACGGACCGGGACAGGGTCCTACGAGCAGTACTTC. It is translated as CASRPRTGTGSYEQYF. The whole variable domain, remainder taken from reference TRBV7-3 and TRBJ2-7, is GAGVSQTPSNKVTEKGKYVELRCDPISGHTALYWYRQSLGQGPEFLIYFQGTGAADDSGLPNDRFFAVRPEGSVSTLKIQRTERGDSAVYLCASRPRTGTGSYEQYFGPGTRLTVT.

Concerning this clonotype: An end of the junction differs from the germline gene, which may be a read error. The chain is built from TRBV28 and TRBJ2-1, with 7 bases lining up with TRBD2. This CDR3 comprises 14 residues. CDR1 and CDR2 (germline): MDHEN, SYDVKM. Here the CDR3 reads CASSFSMGGDEQLF. In DNA, the CDR3 is TGTGCCAGCAGTTTTTCCATGGGGGGGGATGAGCAGCTCTTC. The entire variable domain, with the rest obtained from reference TRBV28 and TRBJ2-1, is as follows: DVKVTQSSRYLVKRTGEKVFLECVQDMDHENMFWYRQDPGLGLRLIYFSYDVKMKEKGDIPEGYSVSREKKERFSLILESASTNQTSMYLCASSFSMGGDEQLFGPGTRLTVL.

Worth noting for this clonotype: One end of the junction does not line up with germline, which may come from a read error. The chain is built from TRBV4-3 and TRBJ2-7; D ambiguous. Germline V CDR1 and CDR2: LGHNA, YSLEER. The CDR3 totals 14 residues. The CDR3 protein is CASSQGVGPYEQYF. Here the CDR3 DNA reads TGCGCCAGCAGCCAAGGAGTAGGACCCTACGAGCAGTACTTT.

This clonotype was recorded at least ten times. J is TRBJ1-6 and V is TRBV10-2, with TRBD1 as a possible D gene (5 bases). V lost 7 bases and J 7 bases, leaving 20 bases between the germline ends. CDR1 WSHSY and CDR2 SAAADI come from the germline V gene. CDR3 length equals 16 residues. This CDR3 reads CASTPHPGTVNSPLHF. In DNA, the CDR3 is TGCGCCAGCACCCCCCATCCGGGGACGGTGAATTCACCCCTCCACTTT.

The chain combines TRBV5-5 with TRBJ1-2; weak D call: TRBD1 (5 bases). CDR1 and CDR2 from the germline V gene are SGHKS and YYEKEE (reference sequence). V lost 5 bases and J lost 7, with 24 bases in between. The CDR3 covers 16 residues. In nucleotides, the CDR3 is TGTGCCAGCAGTCTAATAGTGGACAAAGCTAACCGTGGCTACACCTTC. This sequence encodes CASSLIVDKANRGYTF.

This chain uses TRBV5-5 with TRBJ1-3; D is undetermined. The V and J ends lost 4 bases and 1 base respectively, with 18 bases between them. This CDR3 has 17 residues. Germline V gene lookup returns CDR1 SGHKS and CDR2 YYEKEE (reference sequence). CDR3 coding DNA: TGTGCCAGCAGCGCCAGGACGGATCTCTTTTCTGGAAACACCATATATTTT. Translating it yields CASSARTDLFSGNTIYF.

As to this clonotype: Given the absence of the conserved phenylalanine or tryptophan at the CDR3 end, a read error is likely. This rearrangement joins TRBV11-2 to TRBJ2-5, with 10 bases lining up with TRBD2. V lost 0 bases to trimming and J lost 7 bases; unmatched junction nucleotides: 14. The V gene's germline CDR1 is SGHAT and CDR2 FQNNGV. CDR3 length equals 18 residues. CDR3 DNA sequence: TGTGCCAGCAGCTTAGATCCGAGGTCTAGCGGGAGAGGAGTGACCCAGTACTTA. This translates into CASSLDPRSSGRGVTQYL.

The genes are TRBV11-1 and TRBJ2-2, with TRBD1 as a possible D gene (5 bases). The CDR3 contains 13 residues. CDR1 is SGHAT and CDR2 is FQDESV in the germline V gene (reference sequence). V lost 11 bases to trimming and J lost 9 bases, with 19 bases between them. This CDR3 reads CADSLVRFRELFF. The CDR3 DNA is TGTGCCGACAGCTTAGTACGTTTCAGGGAGCTGTTTTTT.

In its sample, this clonotype ranks as medium-sized (0.01 to 0.1%). The chain is built from TRBV11-2 and TRBJ2-7; 7 positions match TRBD1. Germline assignment: CDR1 SGHAT and CDR2 FQNNGV. The V and J ends lost 0 bases and 2 bases, in that order; junction bases with no gene match: 10. There are 17 residues in the CDR3. The CDR3 DNA reads as TGTGCCAGCAGCTTAGAGATCTTAGGACAGGTAACCTACGAGCAGTACTTC. Encoded protein: CASSLEILGQVTYEQYF. Based on the CDR3 plus reference TRBV11-2 and TRBJ2-7, the full variable domain is EAGVAQSPRYKIIEKRQSVAFWCNPISGHATLYWYQQILGQGPKLLIQFQNNGVVDDSQLPKDRFSAERLKGVDSTLKIQPAKLEDSAVYLCASSLEILGQVTYEQYFGPGTRLTVT.

Remarks on this clonotype: Without the conserved terminal phenylalanine or tryptophan, this CDR3 likely stems from a read error. V usage is TRBV6-2 or TRBV6-3 and J usage is TRBJ2-2, with a weak D call TRBD2 (5 bases). The CDR3 runs 14 residues. The germline CDR1 and CDR2 sequences are MNHEY and SVGEGT. CDR3 coding DNA: TGTGGCAGCAGTTACCCGGGGTCCCCCGGGGAGCTGTTTTCT. Translation gives CGSSYPGSPGELFS.

This clonotype was observed many times. The CDR3 sequence: CASSHGLEGSYEQYF. CDR3 DNA: TGTGCCAGCAGCCACGGATTAGAAGGGTCCTACGAGCAGTACTTC. The chain employs TRBV5-6 and TRBJ2-7; D gene unclear. The CDR3 has 15 amino acids. V was cut by 4 bases and J by 1 base, with 15 bases left in between. CDR1 SGHDT and CDR2 YYEEEE come from the germline V gene.

About this clonotype itself: At one end, the junction sequence differs from germline, possibly due to a read error. This sequence joins TRBV6-2 or TRBV6-3 and TRBJ2-7; TRBD2 is a possible D gene (5 bases). CDR3 length: 13 residues. The germline gives CDR1 MNHEY, CDR2 SVGEGT. CDR3 nucleotides: TGCGCCAGCGGTTACGAGGTACCCTACGAGCAGTACTTC. It codes for CASGYEVPYEQYF.

Notes on this clonotype: At one boundary the junction diverges from the germline segment, which might be a read error. J is TRBJ2-1 and V is TRBV6-5, with 10 bases fitting TRBD2. Looked up from germline, CDR1 is MNHEY and CDR2 is SVGAGI. The CDR3 spans 14 residues. The CDR3 bases are TGTGCCAGGAGTTGGACTAGCGGATCCAATGAGCAATTCTTC. The encoded protein is CARSWTSGSNEQFF.

Comment on this clonotype: The germline gene is not matched at one end of the junction; a read error may be the cause. This CDR3 is CTSSRGPYGYTF. The CDR3 nucleotides are TGTACCAGCAGTCGGGGGCCTTATGGCTACACCTTC. The chain couples TRBV12-3 or TRBV12-4 to TRBJ1-2; TRBD1 is a possible D gene (6 bases). This CDR3 comprises 12 residues.

This clonotype was seen many times. V is TRBV6-1 and J is TRBJ1-5, with D tentatively TRBD1 (6 bases). CDR3 length: 15 amino acids. Trimming stripped 8 bases from V and 2 bases from J, with 16 bases between. Looked up from germline, CDR1 is MNHNS and CDR2 is SASEGT. The CDR3, as DNA: TGTGCCAGCCAGGGGAGAATGGGCGGCAATCAGCCCCAGCATTTT. It codes for CASQGRMGGNQPQHF.

Comments on this clonotype: Given a much more abundant clone one base away, this may be a read error. The rearrangement joins TRBV7-9 to TRBJ2-7, with 10 bases that match TRBD1. Germline V gives CDR1 SEHNR, CDR2 FQNEAQ (reference sequence). The CDR3 is 16 residues long. This chain's CDR3 is CASGLISGQGAYEQYF. The CDR3 nucleotides read TGTGCCAGCGGCTTAATCTCAGGACAGGGGGCCTACGAGCAGTACTTC.

Regarding this clonotype: Likely a read error: the CDR3 ends without its conserved phenylalanine or tryptophan. This rearrangement joins TRBV6-5 to TRBJ2-1; unclear D gene. The CDR3 is made up of 14 amino acids. Germline CDR1 MNHEY, CDR2 SVGAGI. The CDR3 is CASSRRATYNGQFL. The CDR3 coding sequence is TGTGCCAGCAGCCGCAGAGCCACCTACAATGGGCAGTTCCTC.

As regards this clonotype: Since a much larger clone is just one base distant, this may be a read error. J is TRBJ2-1 and V is TRBV28, with 9 bases matching TRBD2. The germline V gene has CDR1 MDHEN and CDR2 SYDVKM. CDR3 size: 14 residues. The CDR3 region has the DNA TGTGTCAGCAGTTCTAGCGGGATCGACAATGAGCAGTTCTTC. The encoded protein is CVSSSSGIDNEQFF.

The J gene is TRBJ2-3, the V gene TRBV5-4, with D perhaps TRBD2 (6 bases). Germline loops: CDR1 SGHNT, CDR2 YYREEE (reference sequence). V was cut by 9 bases and J by 0 bases, with 17 bases left in between. The CDR3 covers 15 residues. CDR3 nucleotides: TGTGCCAATAGCTCGAGCGGAGGGAGCACAGATACGCAGTATTTT. Amino acid sequence: CANSSSGGSTDTQYF.

V is TRBV6-1 and J is TRBJ2-7; TRBD2 agrees at 8 bases. V trimming: 5 bases; J trimming: 2 bases; junction bases outside the gene matches: 5. The CDR3 loop spans 14 amino acids. CDR1 and CDR2 from the germline V gene are MNHNS and SASEGT. DNA of the CDR3: TGTGCCAGCAGTCCTGAACTAGCGGCCTACGAGCAGTACTTC. It translates to CASSPELAAYEQYF.

Here the CDR3 reads CASSLARSNEQFF. CDR3 nucleotide sequence: TGTGCCAGCAGCTTGGCTAGGAGCAATGAGCAGTTCTTC. The chain carries TRBV7-3 and TRBJ2-1; no clear D gene. The CDR3 runs 13 residues. The germline V gene has CDR1 SGHTA and CDR2 FQGTGA. The V and J ends lost 3 bases and 6 bases respectively, with 9 bases between them.

Concerning this clonotype itself: This clone may be a read error of a much larger clone one base away. The CDR3 region is CANSWGQGGVREQYF. The CDR3 DNA sequence: TGCGCCAACAGCTGGGGACAGGGAGGCGTGCGCGAGCAGTACTTC. This chain joins TRBV5-1 and TRBJ2-7; 9 bases line up with TRBD1. CDR1 is SGHRS and CDR2 is YFSETQ in the germline V gene. The length of the CDR3 is 15 residues.

To note about this clonotype: A much larger clone differs by one base, so this may be a read error. The chain uses TRBV6-1 and TRBJ2-7; TRBD1 aligns across 9 bases. Unmatched junction bases numbered 6, after V lost 7 bases and J lost 2 bases. This CDR3 has 14 residues. Germline CDR1 reads MNHNS; CDR2 reads SASEGT. In DNA, the CDR3 is TGTGCCAGCACTACCGGGACAGGGCCCTACGAGCAGTACTTC. Encoded protein: CASTTGTGPYEQYF.

A word on this clonotype: An end of the junction differs from the germline gene, which may be a read error. The chain employs TRBV11-2 and TRBJ2-1, with TRBD2 matching over 9 bases. This CDR3 has 16 residues. CDR1 is SGHAT and CDR2 is FQNNGV in the germline V gene. Here the CDR3 reads CGSNLELLAGMNEQFF. The CDR3 DNA reads as TGTGGCAGCAACTTAGAGCTCCTAGCGGGAATGAATGAACAGTTCTTT.

A remark on this clonotype: The CDR3 end shows no conserved phenylalanine or tryptophan, and so a read error is likely. The limits of the CDR3 on the DNA are not certain, so only TCRdb's listed CDR3 is given. CDR3 sequence: CATSGLAGSQETHYL. The chain employs TRBV6-1 and TRBJ2-5; the table's D call of TRBD2 was not tested on the DNA. The CDR3 spans 15 residues, counting both ends. The V gene's germline CDR1 is MNHNS and CDR2 SASEGT.

This clonotype has at least ten counts. The V call is TRBV10-3, the J call TRBJ2-3, with D possibly being TRBD1 (5 bases). The V end lost 6 bases, the J end lost 1 base, and 14 bases lay between the germline ends. The CDR3 sequence is 15 residues long. Looked up from germline, CDR1 is ENHRY and CDR2 is SYGVKD. CDR3 sequence: CAIRETEFGTDTQYF. The CDR3 bases are TGTGCCATCAGGGAGACAGAATTCGGCACAGATACGCAGTATTTT.

The chain employs TRBV29-1 and TRBJ2-1, with 7 bases identical to TRBD2. The junction had 9 bases not matched to a gene; V was cut back by 4 bases and J by 3 bases. The CDR3 runs to 15 residues. Germline CDR1 is SQVTM and CDR2 is ANQGSEA. CDR3 sequence (DNA): TGCAGCGTTGGACTAGTGGGAGGGTACTACAATGAGCAGTTCTTC. It is translated as CSVGLVGGYYNEQFF.

This clonotype was recorded once. The junction does not match germline at one end; this may be a read error. The V and J genes are TRBV4-2 and TRBJ2-7; 12 bases line up with TRBD2. This CDR3 region has 21 residues. Germline-derived CDR1 and CDR2 are LGHNA and YNFKEQ. The CDR3 sequence is CASSQVSLAGGLLRSSYGQYF. In DNA, the CDR3 is TGTGCCAGCAGCCAAGTCTCCCTAGCGGGAGGGCTATTACGAAGCTCCTACGGGCAGTATTTC.